The entry below describes one TCR beta chain. The data derive from a study of blood T cell repertoires in COVID-19. Trimming stripped 3 bases from V and 4 bases from J, with 10 bases between. Germline assignment: CDR1 SGDLS and CDR2 YYNGEE. The CDR3 contains 14 residues. Assay: immunoSEQ multiplex PCR; the TCRdb copy retains only in-frame clones and omits some. Of 95,000 to 100,000 clones listed, 85% are singletons. V gene TRBV9 combines with J gene TRBJ2-2, with D perhaps TRBD1 (5 bases). This TCR was recovered from a woman in her sixties or seventies with active or convalescent COVID-19. The material sequenced was peripheral blood. The CDR3 sequence: CASSAKRGTGELFF. Written as DNA, the CDR3 is TGTGCCAGCAGCGCGAAAAGGGGCACCGGGGAGCTGTTTTTT.